Presented here are 2 T cell receptor beta chains from one specimen sequenced in a study of cytomegalovirus exposure and HLA in healthy donors. The PCR used 60 Vbeta and 13 Jbeta primers. TCRdb's table, derived via immunoSEQ multiplex PCR, lists solely in-frame clones and lacks some. The sample shows about 110,000 clones, around three quarters of them seen only once. What was sequenced was PBMCs. These receptors came from a woman in her late teens or twenties in good health and CMV-seropositive.

This sequence joins TRBV5-1 and TRBJ2-7; D is possibly TRBD1 (6 bases). The V gene lost 4 bases and the J gene lost 0 bases, with 14 bases spanning the gap. There are 15 residues in the CDR3. The germline V gene encodes CDR1 SGHRS and CDR2 YFSETQ. CDR3 DNA sequence: TGCGCCAGCAGCACTTCCGGGACAAGCTCCTACGAGCAGTACTTC. Translated, it gives CASSTSGTSSYEQYF.

The CDR3 nucleotides are TGTGCCAGCAGTCCCCCCGAGGGTCAGCCCCAGCATTTT. Its protein is CASSPPEGQPQHF. The J gene is TRBJ1-5, the V gene TRBV7-9, with unresolved D. Per the germline V gene, CDR1 is SEHNR and CDR2 is FQNEAQ (reference sequence). The CDR3 length is 13 residues. Between the trimmed V and J ends, which lost 6 bases and 6 bases, there was a span of 12 bases.